The 3 T cell receptor beta chains reported below all come from one sample, sequenced in a study of blood T cell repertoires in COVID-19. TCRdb's copy holds only in-frame clones and misses some; the assay was immunoSEQ multiplex PCR. The repertoire has 190,000 or so clones, approximately 83% of them found once; the top ten carry less than 8.5%. Sequencing input: PBMCs or T cells enriched from blood (not recorded which). These receptors came from a man aged 40-49 years who had recovered from COVID-19.

This sequence joins TRBV6-1 and TRBJ2-6; 7 positions match TRBD1. This CDR3 spans 19 amino acids. V was clipped by 0 bases and J by 2 bases; unmatched bases: 10. Germline-derived CDR1 and CDR2 are MNHNS and SASEGT. The CDR3 nucleotides read TGTGCCAGCAGTGAAGCCCGGACAGGCTCCTCTCCTGGGGCCAACGTCCTGACTTTC. Protein product: CASSEARTGSSPGANVLTF.

The chain couples TRBV6-2 or TRBV6-3 to TRBJ1-5; D is uncertain. Germline-derived CDR1 and CDR2 are MNHEY and SVGEGT. This CDR3 has 14 amino acids. Trimming left V 2 bases short and J 1 base short, with 6 bases between. CDR3 region: CASSYEGSNQPQHF. In nucleotides, the CDR3 is TGTGCCAGCAGTTACGAGGGAAGCAATCAGCCCCAGCATTTT.

This chain links TRBV5-6 with TRBJ1-2; D unresolved. The CDR3 length is 12 residues. Trimming removed 3 bases from V and 5 bases from J, with 8 bases in between. Germline V gene sequence: CDR1 SGHDT, CDR2 YYEEEE. The CDR3: CASSSPLYGYTF. The CDR3 nucleotides are TGTGCCAGCAGCTCCCCCTTATATGGCTACACCTTC.